This is a list of T cell receptor beta chains from one sample in a study of tumor and adjacent non-tumor tissue in lung cancer. MiXCR, run by TCRdb on the multiplex PCR reads, gives a single entry per CDR3 protein. The sample includes 100,000 or so distinct CDR3 sequences, over 55% of them seen just once. Sample: distant non-tumor lung tissue. These receptors were taken from a man younger than 45 with non-small cell lung cancer. The CDR3 runs from the conserved cysteine through the conserved F or W. The D gene is left open where the match is weak. Size tells how often a clone was seen (once, few, many) or the class of an expanded clone, and some rows leave it out.

CDR3 | DNA | size | V | D | J | length
CATSDPSPNFGRVETQYF | TGTGCCACCAGCGACCCGTCCCCCAATTTCGGGCGAGTGGAGACCCAGTACTTC | . | TRBV24-1 | . | TRBJ2-5 | 18
CASKLTTSKFRSHEQFF | TGTGCCAGCAAACTAACGACTAGCAAGTTTAGGTCACATGAGCAGTTCTTC | . | TRBV21-1 | . | TRBJ2-1 | 17
CASSTDTYNSSLHF | TGTGCCAGCAGCACCGACACTTATAATTCATCCCTACACTTT | . | TRBV11-1 | . | TRBJ1-6 | 14
CASSLPYNEQFF | TGTGCCAGCAGTTTGCCTTACAATGAGCAGTTCTTC | few | TRBV28 | . | TRBJ2-1 | 12
CSVDRGEVDRQYF | TGCAGCGTCGACCGCGGCGAGGTAGATAGGCAGTATTTT | . | TRBV29-1 | . | TRBJ2-3 | 13
CDSTYSIGGIVSGMAYNKQFF | TGTGACAGCACTTACTCGATCGGGGGCATCGTCAGCGGGATGGCCTACAATAAGCAGTTCTTC | . | TRBV6-2/TRBV6-3 | . | TRBJ2-1 | 21
CASSLRASGRATDTQYF | TGCGCCAGCAGCTTAAGGGCCTCGGGAAGGGCCACAGATACGCAGTATTTT | few | TRBV5-1 | . | TRBJ2-3 | 17
CASSQDSGQGWVTEAFF | TGCGCCAGCAGCCAAGATTCGGGACAGGGTTGGGTCACTGAAGCTTTCTTT | many | TRBV4-1 | TRBD1 | TRBJ1-1 | 17
CVSKAPPWQGVTNTEAFF | TGTGTCAGCAAAGCCCCACCGTGGCAGGGGGTCACAAACACTGAAGCTTTCTTT | . | TRBV6-1 | TRBD1 | TRBJ1-1 | 18
CASSPDRGQVRYEQFF | TGTGCCAGCAGCCCGGACAGGGGACAAGTTAGGTATGAGCAGTTCTTC | many | TRBV5-6 | TRBD1 | TRBJ2-1 | 16
CASSLYSGTGEPFF | TGTGCCAGCAGTCTATACTCAGGGACCGGGGAGCCGTTTTTT | once | TRBV11-3 | . | TRBJ2-2 | 14
CSARQQGGHEQLF | TGCAGTGCTAGACAACAGGGAGGGCATGAGCAGTTATTC | . | TRBV20-1 | . | TRBJ2-1 | 13
CASSQEGLAIYNEQFF | TGCGCCAGCAGCCAAGAAGGCCTAGCGATATACAATGAGCAGTTCTTC | many | TRBV4-3 | . | TRBJ2-1 | 16
CAWTQGYVTGVGYTF | TGTGCCTGGACCCAGGGTTATGTGACAGGGGTCGGCTACACCTTC | . | TRBV30 | TRBD1 | TRBJ1-2 | 15
CASSQDSLAMAGELFF | TGCGCCAGCAGCCAAGATAGCCTAGCGATGGCCGGGGAGCTGTTTTTT | many | TRBV4-1 | . | TRBJ2-2 | 16
CSAGQDHDQPQHF | TGCAGTGCTGGACAGGATCATGATCAGCCCCAGCATTTT | . | TRBV20-1 | TRBD1 | TRBJ1-5 | 13
CASTFGGYYEQYF | TGTGCCAGCACTTTCGGCGGTTACTACGAGCAGTACTTC | . | TRBV12-3/TRBV12-4 | . | TRBJ2-7 | 13
CASTRFLAGLAQYNEKFF | TGCGCCAGCACCCGTTTTCTAGCGGGTTTAGCTCAATACAATGAGAAGTTCTTC | . | TRBV4-1 | TRBD2 | TRBJ2-1 | 18
CASSDSTSGGDTQYF | TGTGCCAGCAGTGACTCGACTAGCGGGGGAGATACGCAGTATTTT | . | TRBV6-4 | TRBD2 | TRBJ2-3 | 15
CASSFLGSFSTDTKYF | TGTGCCAGCAGCTTCTTGGGAAGCTTTAGCACAGATACGAAGTATTTT | once | TRBV11-2 | . | TRBJ2-3 | 16
CASSLRRLAGISTGTQYF | TGTGCTAGCAGCTTACGACGACTAGCGGGAATAAGCACAGGTACGCAGTATTTT | . | TRBV11-1 | TRBD2 | TRBJ2-3 | 18
CAISRAPGAGNIIYF | TGTGCCATCAGCCGAGCCCCAGGGGCTGGAAACATCATATATTTT | . | TRBV11-2 | . | TRBJ1-3 | 15
CSVLIATNEKLFF | TGCAGCGTCTTGATTGCAACTAATGAAAAACTGTTTTTT | few | TRBV29-1 | . | TRBJ1-4 | 13
CASSTLGRCTNYGYTF | TGTGCCAGCAGCACCCTCGGGAGGTGCACTAACTATGGCTACACCTTC | . | TRBV11-2 | . | TRBJ1-2 | 16
CASSGTGTGGLAATFF | TGTGCCAGCAGCGGGACTGGGACAGGGGGATTAGCAGCAACTTTCTTT | . | TRBV7-9 | TRBD1 | TRBJ1-1 | 16
CASSLGVARYNEQLF | TGTGCCAGTAGCTTAGGGGTAGCGCGATACAATGAGCAGTTATTC | . | TRBV11-2 | . | TRBJ2-1 | 15
CASRKGVYEQYF | TGCGCCAGCAGAAAGGGGGTCTACGAGCAGTACTTC | few | TRBV5-1 | . | TRBJ2-7 | 12
CTSSPPWTSGSDTQYF | TGTACCAGCAGCCCTCCGTGGACTAGTGGTTCAGATACGCAGTATTTT | . | TRBV11-2 | TRBD2 | TRBJ2-3 | 16
CSAPLCQSGDTQYF | TGCAGTGCCCCACTATGTCAGTCTGGTGATACGCAGTATTTT | . | TRBV20-1 | . | TRBJ2-3 | 14